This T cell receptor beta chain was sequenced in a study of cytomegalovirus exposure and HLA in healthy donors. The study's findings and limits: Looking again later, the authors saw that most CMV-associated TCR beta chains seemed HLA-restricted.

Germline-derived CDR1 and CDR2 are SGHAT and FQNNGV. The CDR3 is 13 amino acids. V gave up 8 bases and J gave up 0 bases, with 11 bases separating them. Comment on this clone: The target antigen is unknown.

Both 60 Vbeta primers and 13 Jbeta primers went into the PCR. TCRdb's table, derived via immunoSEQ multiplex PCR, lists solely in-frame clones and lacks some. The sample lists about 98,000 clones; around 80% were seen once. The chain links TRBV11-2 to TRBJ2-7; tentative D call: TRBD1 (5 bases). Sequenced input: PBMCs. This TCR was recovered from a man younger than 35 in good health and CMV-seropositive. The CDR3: CASARVSSYEQYF. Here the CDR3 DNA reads TGTGCCAGCGCCAGGGTGTCCTCCTACGAGCAGTACTTC.